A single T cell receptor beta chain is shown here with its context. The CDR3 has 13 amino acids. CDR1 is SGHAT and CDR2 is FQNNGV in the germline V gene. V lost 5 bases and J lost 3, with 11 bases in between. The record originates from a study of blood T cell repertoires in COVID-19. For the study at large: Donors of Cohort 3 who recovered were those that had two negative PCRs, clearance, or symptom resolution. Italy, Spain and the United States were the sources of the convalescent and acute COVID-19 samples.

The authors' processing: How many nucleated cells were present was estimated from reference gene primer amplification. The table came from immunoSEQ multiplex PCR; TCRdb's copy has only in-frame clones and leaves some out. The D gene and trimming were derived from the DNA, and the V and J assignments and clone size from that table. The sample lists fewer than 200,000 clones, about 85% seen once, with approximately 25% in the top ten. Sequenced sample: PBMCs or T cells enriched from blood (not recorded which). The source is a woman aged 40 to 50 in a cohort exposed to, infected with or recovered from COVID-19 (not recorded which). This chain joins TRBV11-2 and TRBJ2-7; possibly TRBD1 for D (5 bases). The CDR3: CASSLRQYYEQYF. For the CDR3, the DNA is TGTGCCAGCAGCCTACGACAGTACTACGAGCAGTACTTC.